One sample yielded the 28 T cell receptor beta chains listed below, sequenced in a study of a mutant IDH1 vaccine in newly diagnosed glioma. No antigen has been assigned to these receptors. The time point is: week 5, during vaccination. Doses comprised 300 ug of mutant IDH1 20-mer peptide each, plus topical imiquimod. The data were produced by immunoSEQ multiplex PCR, yet TCRdb's version contains in-frame clones alone and is incomplete. The data hold approximately 38,000 clones, with approximately 85% observed a single time. The specimen comprised PBMCs, sampled from a glioma patient whose treatment included an IDH1 peptide vaccine. These receptors were taken from a middle-aged man with glioma.

This clone was seen a single time. The chain couples TRBV5-6 to TRBJ1-3; TRBD1 might be the D (6 bases). Trimming pared 4 bases from V and 7 bases from J, leaving 15 bases between. The CDR3 is 14 amino acids. Germline CDR1 and CDR2: SGHDT and YYEEEE. The CDR3 DNA follows: TGTGCCAGCAGCCTACGAGGCAGGGGCAACACCATATATTTT. This sequence encodes CASSLRGRGNTIYF.

This chain uses TRBV9 with TRBJ2-7; 8 bases fit TRBD2. The CDR3 has 14 residues. Germline values: CDR1 SGDLS, CDR2 YYNGEE. Trimming cost V 4 bases and J 2 bases; bases outside gene matches: 5. CDR3 residues: CASSLRGLAYEQYF. In DNA, the CDR3 is TGTGCCAGCAGCCTAAGGGGACTAGCCTACGAGCAGTACTTC.

V usage is TRBV7-3 and J usage is TRBJ1-5; D is perhaps TRBD1 (5 bases). Deletions cut 5 bases from V and 11 bases from J, with 16 bases between. The CDR3 has 13 amino acids. Per the germline V gene, CDR1 is SGHTA and CDR2 is FQGTGA. The CDR3 nucleotides read TGTGCCAGCAGCATCCAGGGAGGGTCAGCCCAGCATTTT. It yields the protein CASSIQGGSAQHF.

The CDR3 spells CASRGQLFAQHF. The CDR3 nucleotides are TGTGCCAGCAGGGGACAGCTTTTCGCCCAGCATTTT. This sequence joins TRBV28 and TRBJ1-5; 7 bases align to TRBD1. Germline V lookup: CDR1 MDHEN, CDR2 SYDVKM. Unmatched junction bases numbered 7, after V lost 6 bases and J lost 11 bases. The length of the CDR3 is 12 residues.

V usage is TRBV9 and J usage is TRBJ2-1; 7 bases are shared with TRBD2. The length of the CDR3 is 15 residues. CDR1 SGDLS and CDR2 YYNGEE come from the germline V gene. The V gene end was trimmed by 0 bases and the J gene end by 14 bases; junction bases not matched to a gene: 14. The CDR3 bases are TGTGCCAGCAGCGTAGAAGGTGCGGGAGCGTGGGGAGAGTTCTTC. This encodes CASSVEGAGAWGEFF. The full variable domain, in which reference TRBV9 and TRBJ2-1 provide the parts outside the CDR3, is DSGVTQTPKHLITATGQRVTLRCSPRSGDLSVYWYQQSLDQGLQFLIQYYNGEERAKGNILERFSAQQFPDLHSELNLSSLELGDSALYFCASSVEGAGAWGEFFGPGTRLTVL.

The chain is built from TRBV29-1 and TRBJ2-7; D remains ambiguous. Per the germline V gene, CDR1 is SQVTM and CDR2 is ANQGSEA. The CDR3 covers 10 residues. V gave up 3 bases and J gave up 10 bases, with 10 bases separating them. The CDR3 coding sequence is TGCAGCGTTGATGGTGGTGTTCAGTACTTC. It translates to CSVDGGVQYF.

This clone was recorded once. The genes are TRBV27 and TRBJ2-7; 7 bases line up with TRBD2. Germline CDR1 MNHEY, CDR2 SMNVEV (reference sequence). Trimming removed 0 bases from V and 3 bases from J; junction bases left unmatched: 5. This CDR3 is 15 amino acids long. CDR3 loop: CASSLSGLADYEQYF. The CDR3 coding sequence is TGTGCCAGCAGTTTATCGGGGCTAGCGGACTACGAGCAGTACTTC.

The chain employs TRBV19 and TRBJ1-3; 7 bases match TRBD1. V lost 8 bases and J lost 3; bases outside the gene matches: 4. Per germline, CDR1 LNHDA and CDR2 SQIVND (reference sequence). The CDR3 is made up of 13 amino acids. CDR3 DNA: TGTGCCAGTTGCGACAGGGATGGAAACACCATATATTTT. As protein: CASCDRDGNTIYF.

The CDR3 DNA reads TGTGCCAGCAGTGACCGCCGACCGGGCCTATTATACGAGCAGTACTTC. Protein sequence: CASSDRRPGLLYEQYF. This chain uses TRBV25-1 with TRBJ2-7; D is undetermined. Germline-derived CDR1 and CDR2 are MGHDK and SYGVNS. V was shortened by 3 bases and J by 4 bases, with 19 bases between the two germline ends. There are 16 residues in the CDR3.

The chain carries TRBV7-9 and TRBJ2-5; TRBD2 might be the D (6 bases). Looked up from germline, CDR1 is SEHNR and CDR2 is FQNEAQ (reference sequence). The V end was cut by 8 bases, the J end by 2 bases, with 12 bases between. The CDR3 runs 13 residues. This CDR3 reads CASEGLNQETQYF. The CDR3 region has the DNA TGTGCCAGCGAGGGACTTAATCAAGAGACCCAGTACTTC.

CDR3 sequence reads: CASSPLRDAAYEQYF. CDR3 in DNA: TGTGCCAGTAGTCCTCTGAGGGACGCGGCCTACGAGCAGTACTTC. V is TRBV19 and J is TRBJ2-7, with D perhaps given as TRBD1 or TRBD2 (5 bases each). CDR1 is LNHDA, CDR2 SQIVND, per germline (reference sequence). This CDR3 contains 15 residues. Between the trimmed V and J ends, which lost 5 bases and 2 bases, there was a span of 16 bases. The variable domain in full, with the rest retrieved from reference TRBV19 and TRBJ2-7, is DGGITQSPKYLFRKEGQNVTLSCEQNLNHDAMYWYRQDPGQGLRLIYYSQIVNDFQKGDIAEGYSVSREKKESFPLTVTSAQKNPTAFYLCASSPLRDAAYEQYFGPGTRLTVT.

This clone was observed a handful of times. The chain joins TRBV20-1 to TRBJ2-5; D uncertain. Germline CDR1 and CDR2: DFQATT and SNEGSKA (reference sequence). The CDR3 is 11 residues long. The CDR3 loop is CSAVRQETQYF. In DNA form, the CDR3 reads TGCAGCGCCGTTCGCCAAGAGACCCAGTACTTC.

This chain uses TRBV28 with TRBJ2-6, with 9 bases identical to TRBD1. CDR1 is MDHEN and CDR2 is SYDVKM in the germline V gene. With V trimmed by 2 bases and J by 0 bases, 2 bases remained unmatched. CDR3 length: 17 amino acids. CDR3 sequence: CASSLTQGASGANVLTF. DNA for the CDR3: TGTGCCAGCAGTTTAACACAGGGGGCCTCTGGGGCCAACGTCCTGACTTTC.

The chain uses TRBV7-3 and TRBJ1-1; D unresolved. Germline V gene sequence: CDR1 SGHTA, CDR2 FQGTGA. Trimming removed 1 base from V and 0 bases from J, with 3 bases in between. This CDR3 region has 13 residues. CDR3 sequence (DNA): TGTGCCAGCAGCTTAAACGTGAACACTGAAGCTTTCTTT. It translates to CASSLNVNTEAFF.

This chain connects TRBV7-3 to TRBJ2-1, with D hard to call. Trimming left V 4 bases short and J 9 bases short, with 10 bases between. Germline loops: CDR1 SGHTA, CDR2 FQGTGA. This CDR3 region has 12 residues. Written as DNA, the CDR3 is TGTGCCAGCAGCTCCGGTCTGCCTGAGCAGTTCTTC. Translated: CASSSGLPEQFF.

CDR3 bases: TGTGCCAGCAGCTCTCCCCCCGGGCACGACGAGCAGTACTTC. This gives the protein CASSSPPGHDEQYF. The rearrangement links TRBV7-9 to TRBJ2-7; D gene unclear. The CDR3 totals 14 residues. The V end lost 4 bases, the J end lost 5 bases, and 15 bases lay between the germline ends. Per the germline V gene, CDR1 is SEHNR and CDR2 is FQNEAQ (reference sequence).

The chain employs TRBV6-5 and TRBJ1-2; D is perhaps TRBD1 (5 bases). Trimming removed 5 bases from V and 7 bases from J, with 11 bases in between. Germline CDR1 and CDR2: MNHEY and SVGAGI. This CDR3 comprises 12 residues. CDR3 coding DNA: TGTGCCAGCAGTAAGGGGATTGGTGGCTACACCTTC. Its translation is CASSKGIGGYTF.

The rearrangement uses TRBV23-1 and TRBJ2-7; maybe TRBD1 (6 bases). TRBV23-1 is marked as an open reading frame, function uncertain. The V and J ends lost 8 bases and 4 bases respectively, with 12 bases between them. The CDR3 runs to 12 residues. As DNA, the CDR3 is TGCGCCAGCGCGACAGGTGGGTACGAGCAGTACTTC. It specifies CASATGGYEQYF.

This sequence joins TRBV5-1 and TRBJ2-5; D is unclear. Germline-derived CDR1 and CDR2 are SGHRS and YFSETQ. The V end was cut by 1 base, the J end by 3 bases, with 10 bases between. This CDR3 has 14 residues. This chain's CDR3 is CASSLQASEETQYF. CDR3 DNA: TGCGCCAGCAGCTTGCAGGCCTCAGAAGAGACCCAGTACTTC. The full variable domain, rest sourced from reference TRBV5-1 and TRBJ2-5, is KAGVTQTPRYLIKTRGQQVTLSCSPISGHRSVSWYQQTPGQGLQFLFEYFSETQRNKGNFPGRFSGRQFSNSRSEMNVSTLELGDSALYLCASSLQASEETQYFGPGTRLLVL.

The CDR3 loop reads CASSLGGLAGVTGELFF. In DNA, the CDR3 is TGTGCCAGCAGCTTGGGGGGACTAGCGGGAGTCACCGGGGAGCTGTTTTTT. The chain links TRBV11-3 to TRBJ2-2; 14 bases agree with TRBD2. J gave up 4 bases and V 3 bases, and 4 bases lay outside the gene matches. Germline V gene sequence: CDR1 SGHNT, CDR2 YENEEA. CDR3 length: 17 residues.

V usage is TRBV21-1 and J usage is TRBJ2-7; whether TRBD2, the table's D call, matches the DNA was not checked. TRBV21-1 is tagged as a pseudogene. CDR3 size: 16 residues. CDR3 nucleotides: TGTGCCAGCAGCAAAGGAGGACGGGAAGGGTCCTACGAGCAGTACTTC. Amino acids: CASSKGGREGSYEQYF.

This chain links TRBV19 with TRBJ2-3; D gene uncertain. Germline CDR1 and CDR2: LNHDA and SQIVND (reference sequence). The CDR3 runs 13 residues. Trimming pared 1 base from V and 3 bases from J, leaving 5 bases between. Written as DNA, the CDR3 is TGTGCCAGTAGTATAGTAGCTACAGATACGCAGTATTTT. This codes for CASSIVATDTQYF.

V usage is TRBV14 and J usage is TRBJ2-5; 9 bases fit TRBD2. Germline CDR1 is SGHDN and CDR2 is FVKESK. The CDR3 has 15 amino acids. With 4 bases clipped from V and 6 bases from J, the junction kept 9 bases outside the gene matches. As DNA, the CDR3 is TGTGCCAGCAGCCTAGCGGGAGTGAATAGGCAGACCCAGTACTTC. Protein: CASSLAGVNRQTQYF.

The rearrangement uses TRBV7-9 and TRBJ2-5; 8 nucleotides align to TRBD1. This CDR3 has 15 residues. Trimming removed 3 bases from V and 3 bases from J; junction bases left unmatched: 6. The germline CDR1 and CDR2 sequences are SEHNR and FQNEAQ (reference sequence). The CDR3 nucleotides are TGTGCCAGCAGCTTCGGGCAGGGGGCGGAAGAGACCCAGTACTTC. Its protein product is CASSFGQGAEETQYF.

The rearrangement uses TRBV14 and TRBJ1-4; TRBD1 matches 8 bases. The CDR3 is made up of 16 amino acids. From germline, CDR1 is SGHDN and CDR2 FVKESK. V lost 3 bases, J lost 0 bases, and 3 bases stayed unmatched. CDR3 coding DNA: TGTGCCAGCAGCCATTGGGACAGGACAACTAATGAAAAACTGTTTTTT. Protein: CASSHWDRTTNEKLFF.

This chain joins TRBV5-4 and TRBJ2-4; 8 bases match TRBD1. Per germline, CDR1 SGHNT and CDR2 YYREEE (reference sequence). This CDR3 has 14 residues. V dropped 5 bases and J dropped 9; count of bases not matched to a gene: 10. As DNA, the CDR3 is TGTGCCAGCAGTTCCAAGACAGGGGCAGTCATTCAGTACTTC. Amino acids: CASSSKTGAVIQYF.

There are a few counts of this clone. The CDR3 DNA reads as TGTGCCAGCGAGGGGGCTGCTGAAGCTTTCTTT. This gives the protein CASEGAAEAFF. J is TRBJ1-1 and V is TRBV6-1, with 7 bases fitting TRBD1. J gave up 6 bases and V 8 bases, and 3 bases lay outside the gene matches. Germline CDR1 MNHNS, CDR2 SASEGT. The CDR3 contains 11 residues.

The chain couples TRBV19 to TRBJ1-5; D unresolved. CDR3 length: 16 amino acids. Trimming stripped 3 bases from V and 2 bases from J, with 14 bases between. Germline loops: CDR1 LNHDA, CDR2 SQIVND (reference sequence). CDR3 bases: TGTGCCAGTAGTATCTGGAGGGTTCAGCGCAATCAGCCCCAGCATTTT. As protein: CASSIWRVQRNQPQHF.